This TCR beta chain stems from a study of cytomegalovirus exposure and HLA in healthy donors. It was with 60 Vbeta and 13 Jbeta primers that the PCR ran. The method was immunoSEQ multiplex PCR; TCRdb's version includes in-frame clones alone and lacks a portion of them. Of more than 90,000 clones in the sample, around 81% were seen once. Germline CDR1 reads MDHEN; CDR2 reads SYDVKM. The CDR3 totals 14 residues. With 4 bases clipped from V and 5 bases from J, the junction kept 7 bases outside the gene matches. This clone has a single count. Material for sequencing was PBMCs. The origin of this receptor is a woman in her 70s in good health and CMV-seropositive. The chain joins TRBV28 to TRBJ2-7; TRBD1 agrees at 8 bases. The CDR3 sequence is CASSWDRQGNEQYF. CDR3 nucleotide sequence: TGTGCCAGCAGTTGGGACCGACAGGGGAACGAGCAGTACTTC.